The clone carrying this T cell receptor (beta chain) was observed a handful of times. What it recognizes is unknown. TCRdb re-called the RT-PCR reads with MiXCR, one entry per CDR3 protein. The sample includes hundreds of thousands of distinct CDR3 sequences, 11% to 15% of them seen just once. The data derive from a study of response to subunit inactivated influenza vaccine. Study conclusions and caveats: That few new T cells are recruited by each seasonal influenza vaccination was the authors' suggestion.

The sequence came from a man over 45 who received an inactivated influenza vaccine. Sequencing used PBMCs from blood, obtained 14 to 15 days before vaccination.

The CDR3 sequence: CASSPQGDTGELFF. The DNA for the CDR3 is TGCGCCAGCAGCCCACAGGGGGACACCGGGGAGCTGTTTTTT. The chain uses TRBV5-1 and TRBJ2-2; 8 positions match TRBD1. The CDR3 extends over 14 amino acids. The V gene's germline CDR1 is SGHRS and CDR2 YFSETQ. The V and J ends lost 4 bases and 3 bases, in that order; junction bases with no gene match: 2.